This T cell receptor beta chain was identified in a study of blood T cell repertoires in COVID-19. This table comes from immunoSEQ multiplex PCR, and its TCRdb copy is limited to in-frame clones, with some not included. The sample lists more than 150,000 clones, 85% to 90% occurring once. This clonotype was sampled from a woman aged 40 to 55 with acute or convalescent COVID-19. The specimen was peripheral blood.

The CDR3 reads CASSHRQMGLYEQYF. The CDR3 DNA sequence: TGTGCCAGCAGCCATCGCCAGATGGGGCTCTACGAGCAGTACTTC. This chain joins TRBV3-1 (or the pseudogene TRBV3-2) and TRBJ2-7; D may be TRBD1 (5 bases). Trimming took off 3 bases at V and 3 bases at J, with 15 bases between the two ends. In germline, CDR1 is LGHDT, CDR2 YNNKEL (reference sequence). The CDR3 loop spans 15 amino acids.